This is a list of T cell receptor beta chains from one sample in a study of T cells in tuberculosis. Method: immunoSEQ multiplex PCR; TCRdb's copy keeps in-frame clones and lacks some. The top ten clones hold under 2.5% of a sample with 70,000 to 95,000 clones, under 95% of them seen once. Sequencing input: CD1b-GMM tetramer-negative cells sorted from PBMCs. All receptors come from an adult woman with latent tuberculosis. CDR3s include the opening cysteine and the closing phenylalanine or tryptophan. Each record gives: clone size, J gene, D gene, V gene, CDR3 DNA, CDR3 protein. D genes are given only for firm matches. Some rows have no size entry. The others give once, few or many, or a class for an expanded clone.

clone_size: few; j_call: TRBJ2-2; d_call: TRBD2; v_call: TRBV28; cdr3_nt: TGTGCCAGCAGTACCCTAGGGGCTAGCGGGGAGGTCGGGGAGCTGTTTTTT; cdr3_aa: CASSTLGASGEVGELFF
clone_size: NA; j_call: TRBJ2-4; d_call: NA; v_call: TRBV29-1; cdr3_nt: TGCAGCGTTGTACAGGGAGTGAAAAACATTCAGTACTTC; cdr3_aa: CSVVQGVKNIQYF
clone_size: NA; j_call: TRBJ1-5; d_call: NA; v_call: TRBV19; cdr3_nt: TGTGCCAGTAGTATTCGCCAGGAGGTGAGGGATCAGCCCCAGCATTTT; cdr3_aa: CASSIRQEVRDQPQHF
clone_size: NA; j_call: TRBJ1-4; d_call: NA; v_call: TRBV7-9; cdr3_nt: TGTGCCAGCAGCTCAGGGAATGAAAAACTGTTTTTT; cdr3_aa: CASSSGNEKLFF
clone_size: NA; j_call: TRBJ1-2; d_call: NA; v_call: TRBV5-4; cdr3_nt: TGTGCCAGCAGTAATACAGGAACTTATGGCTACACCTTC; cdr3_aa: CASSNTGTYGYTF
clone_size: once; j_call: TRBJ2-3; d_call: NA; v_call: TRBV6-5; cdr3_nt: TGTGCCAGCAGTTACTCGAAAGCGGCAGATACGCAGTATTTT; cdr3_aa: CASSYSKAADTQYF
clone_size: NA; j_call: TRBJ2-1; d_call: TRBD2; v_call: TRBV18; cdr3_nt: TGTGCCAGCTCACTGACTAGCGGGGGGGAGGATGAGCAGTTCTTC; cdr3_aa: CASSLTSGGEDEQFF
clone_size: NA; j_call: TRBJ2-5; d_call: NA; v_call: TRBV9; cdr3_nt: TGTGCCAGCAGCGTGGGACGGGGGGCCTGGGAGACCCAGTACTTC; cdr3_aa: CASSVGRGAWETQYF
clone_size: NA; j_call: TRBJ1-5; d_call: NA; v_call: TRBV21-1; cdr3_nt: TGTGCCAGCAGCAAAACGCCCCGGTCCCCCCGGACAGGGCTTCAGCCCCAGCATTTT; cdr3_aa: CASSKTPRSPRTGLQPQHF
clone_size: NA; j_call: TRBJ2-3; d_call: NA; v_call: TRBV25-1; cdr3_nt: TGTGCCAGCAGTCTCACAGATACGCAGTATTTT; cdr3_aa: CASSLTDTQYF
clone_size: NA; j_call: TRBJ2-2; d_call: NA; v_call: TRBV5-6; cdr3_nt: TGTGCCAGCAGCTTGGACAGGAGAGCGAACACCGGGGAGCTGTTTTTT; cdr3_aa: CASSLDRRANTGELFF